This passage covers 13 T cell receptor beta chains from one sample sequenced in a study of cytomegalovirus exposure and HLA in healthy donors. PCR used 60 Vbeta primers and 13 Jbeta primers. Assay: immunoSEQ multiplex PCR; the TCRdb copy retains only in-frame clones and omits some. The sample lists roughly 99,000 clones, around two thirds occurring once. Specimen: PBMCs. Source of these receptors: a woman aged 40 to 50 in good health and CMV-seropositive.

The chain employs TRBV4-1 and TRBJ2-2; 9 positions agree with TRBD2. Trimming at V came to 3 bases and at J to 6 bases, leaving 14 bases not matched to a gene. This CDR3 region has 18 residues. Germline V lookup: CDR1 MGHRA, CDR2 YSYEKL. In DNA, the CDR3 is TGCGCCAGCAGCCACCCTAGGTCCAGCGGGGGGACGTCCGGGGAGCTGTTTTTT. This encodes CASSHPRSSGGTSGELFF.

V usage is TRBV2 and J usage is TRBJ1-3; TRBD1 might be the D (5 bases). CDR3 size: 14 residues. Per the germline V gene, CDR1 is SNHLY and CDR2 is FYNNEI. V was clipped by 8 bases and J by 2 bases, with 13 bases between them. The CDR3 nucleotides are TGTGCCAGCCGGGGGGTTGGCGCTGGAAACACCATATATTTT. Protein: CASRGVGAGNTIYF.

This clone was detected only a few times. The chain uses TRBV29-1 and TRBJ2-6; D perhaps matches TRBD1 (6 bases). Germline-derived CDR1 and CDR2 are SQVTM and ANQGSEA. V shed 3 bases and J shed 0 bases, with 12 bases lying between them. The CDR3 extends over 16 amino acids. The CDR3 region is CSVERDTDSGANVLTF. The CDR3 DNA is TGCAGCGTTGAGAGGGACACCGACTCTGGGGCCAACGTCCTGACTTTC.

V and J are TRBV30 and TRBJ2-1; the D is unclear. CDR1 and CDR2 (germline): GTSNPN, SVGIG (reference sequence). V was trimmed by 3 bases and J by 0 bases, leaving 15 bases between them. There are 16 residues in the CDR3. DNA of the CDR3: TGTGCCTGGAGCGTACCCGGTAGCTTCTCCTACAATGAGCAGTTCTTC. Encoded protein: CAWSVPGSFSYNEQFF.

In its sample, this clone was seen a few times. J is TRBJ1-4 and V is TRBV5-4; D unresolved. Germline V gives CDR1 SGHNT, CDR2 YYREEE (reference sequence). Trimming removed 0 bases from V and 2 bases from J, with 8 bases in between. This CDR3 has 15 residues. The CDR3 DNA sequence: TGTGCCAGCAGCTTGGGCGGTACCACTAATGAAAAACTGTTTTTT. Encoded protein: CASSLGGTTNEKLFF.

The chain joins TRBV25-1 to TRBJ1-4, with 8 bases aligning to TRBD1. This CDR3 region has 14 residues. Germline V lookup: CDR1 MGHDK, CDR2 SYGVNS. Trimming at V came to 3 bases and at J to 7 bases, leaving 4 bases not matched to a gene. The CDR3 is CASSDDRGSEKLFF. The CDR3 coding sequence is TGTGCCAGCAGTGACGACAGGGGAAGTGAAAAACTGTTTTTT.

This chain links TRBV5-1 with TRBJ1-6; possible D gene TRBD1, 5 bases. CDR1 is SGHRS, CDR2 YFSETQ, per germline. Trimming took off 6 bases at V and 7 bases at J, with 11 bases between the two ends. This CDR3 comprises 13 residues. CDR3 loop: CASTKGENSPLHF. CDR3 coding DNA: TGCGCCAGCACAAAAGGGGAAAATTCACCCCTCCACTTT. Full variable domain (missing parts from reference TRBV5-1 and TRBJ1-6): KAGVTQTPRYLIKTRGQQVTLSCSPISGHRSVSWYQQTPGQGLQFLFEYFSETQRNKGNFPGRFSGRQFSNSRSEMNVSTLELGDSALYLCASTKGENSPLHFGNGTRLTVT.

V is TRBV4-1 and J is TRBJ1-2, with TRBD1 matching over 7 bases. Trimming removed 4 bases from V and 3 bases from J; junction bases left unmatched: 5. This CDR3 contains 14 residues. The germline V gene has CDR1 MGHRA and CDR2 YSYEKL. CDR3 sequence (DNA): TGCGCCAGCAGCCCCAGCGACAGGGACTATGGCTACACCTTC. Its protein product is CASSPSDRDYGYTF.

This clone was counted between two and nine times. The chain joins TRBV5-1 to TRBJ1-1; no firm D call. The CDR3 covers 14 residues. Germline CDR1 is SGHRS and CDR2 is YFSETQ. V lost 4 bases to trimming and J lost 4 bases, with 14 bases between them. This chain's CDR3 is CASSAYLGSTEAFF. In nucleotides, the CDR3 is TGCGCCAGCAGCGCCTACCTTGGGAGCACTGAAGCTTTCTTT.

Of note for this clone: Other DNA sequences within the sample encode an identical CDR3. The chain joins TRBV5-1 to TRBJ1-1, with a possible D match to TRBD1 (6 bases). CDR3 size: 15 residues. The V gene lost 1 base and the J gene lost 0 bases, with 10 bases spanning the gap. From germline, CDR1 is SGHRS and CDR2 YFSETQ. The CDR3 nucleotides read TGCGCCAGCAGCTTGACAGGGACCGTGAACACTGAAGCTTTCTTT. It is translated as CASSLTGTVNTEAFF.

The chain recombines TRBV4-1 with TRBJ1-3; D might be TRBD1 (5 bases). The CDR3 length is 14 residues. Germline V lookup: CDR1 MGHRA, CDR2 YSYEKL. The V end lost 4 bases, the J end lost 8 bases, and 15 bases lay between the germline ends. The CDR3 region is CASSPVEGEDTIYF. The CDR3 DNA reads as TGCGCCAGCAGCCCGGTCGAAGGGGAGGACACCATATATTTT.

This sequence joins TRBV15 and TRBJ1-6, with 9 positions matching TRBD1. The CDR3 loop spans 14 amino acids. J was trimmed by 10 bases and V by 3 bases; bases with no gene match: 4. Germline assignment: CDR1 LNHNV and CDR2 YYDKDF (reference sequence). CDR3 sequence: CATSSRTGDSPLHF. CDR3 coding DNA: TGTGCCACCAGCAGTCGGACAGGGGACTCACCCCTCCACTTT.

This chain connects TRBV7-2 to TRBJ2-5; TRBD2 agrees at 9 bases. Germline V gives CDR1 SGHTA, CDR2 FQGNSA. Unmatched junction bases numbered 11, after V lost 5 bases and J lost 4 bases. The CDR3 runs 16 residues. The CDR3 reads CASSIAGGRRAETQYF. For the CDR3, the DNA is TGTGCCAGCAGCATCGCGGGGGGGAGAAGGGCAGAGACCCAGTACTTC.